This TCR beta chain was captured by sequencing in a study of CXCR3-negative and CXCR3-positive naive CD8 T cells. The CDR3 loop spans 15 amino acids. CDR1 is SGHTA and CDR2 is FQGTGA in the germline V gene. Comments on this clonotype: The target antigen is unknown.

The study's findings and limits: Both naive subsets, CXCR3-negative and CXCR3-positive, displayed similar TRBV-TRBJ usage, unlike memory cells.

The TRB cDNA libraries were prepared by 5' RACE with UMI labels. TCRdb re-analyzed the 5' RACE reads; it lists each CDR3 protein once, without DNA. This repertoire includes roughly 90,000 distinct CDR3 sequences. The chain has TRBV7-3 and TRBJ2-7; TCRdb's assignment of TRBD1 cannot be checked, as there is no DNA. This clonotype was obtained from a human donor in good health. Some clones in this sample may be carry-over from other donors' samples. Sequenced input: naive CXCR3- CD8+ T cells from blood. The subset here: CD45RO-CCR7+CD27+CD95- naive CD8+ T cells lacking CXCR3 (TNR3-). CDR3 in amino acids: CASSLRPGQELRKYF.